This TCR beta chain appears in the sequencing data of a study of cytomegalovirus exposure and HLA in healthy donors. Turning to the study itself: Around 86 million unique TCRs, all from HLA-typed donors, were included in an early release of the data. The study, taken as a whole, reports: Being indistinguishable, some V segments were excluded, TRBV6-2 and TRBV6-3 among them. The study assumed roughly uniform donor sequencing depth for presence/absence analyses. Among CMV-associated TCR beta chains, most appeared HLA-restricted in a later analysis.

PCR amplification relied on 60 Vbeta primers (plus 13 Jbeta primers). The assay was immunoSEQ multiplex PCR, and TCRdb's table has in-frame clones only and misses some. The repertoire has 200,000 or so clones, approximately 83% of them found once; the top ten carry approximately 0.092%. Points on this clone: Its antigen remains unknown.

The CDR3 sequence is 14 residues long. J gave up 3 bases and V 0 bases, and 2 bases lay outside the gene matches. Looked up from germline, CDR1 is SGDLS and CDR2 is YYNGEE. Sequencing was done on a sample of PBMCs. This receptor was obtained from a boy aged 2 to 9 in good health and CMV-seronegative. The chain recombines TRBV9 with TRBJ2-7; the match to TRBD2 covers 8 bases. CDR3 coding DNA: TGTGCCAGCAGCGTAGATGCGGGAGGCTACGAGCAGTACTTC. Encoded protein: CASSVDAGGYEQYF.